Listed below are T cell receptor beta chains from one sample, sequenced in a study of CD8+CD57+ T cells in acquired aplastic anemia. TCRdb processed the reads anew with MiXCR; each CDR3 protein has one entry. The table has about 190,000 distinct CDR3 sequences, 64% seen once; the top ten hold 46%. The sample taken for sequencing was sorted CD4+, CD8+, or CD8+CD57+ T cells (not recorded which) from PBMCs. The source of these receptors is a human donor with severe aplastic anemia or a healthy control (not recorded which). The conserved cysteine and the conserved F or W are not part of the CDR3 here. The D gene is left open where the match is weak. Size values are once, few and many counts, or a class for expanded clones, and some rows have none.

D gene: -
J gene: TRBJ2-3
clone size: -
V gene: TRBV7-3
CDR3 protein: ASSLNVFGVDISTDTQY

D gene: -
J gene: TRBJ1-6
clone size: -
V gene: TRBV7-3
CDR3 protein: ASSDAGGTATRSPLH

D gene: -
J gene: TRBJ2-7
clone size: -
V gene: TRBV19
CDR3 protein: ASSIVSGTYEQY

D gene: -
J gene: TRBJ2-5
clone size: -
V gene: TRBV10-3
CDR3 protein: AISQQVSETQY

D gene: -
J gene: TRBJ2-7
clone size: -
V gene: TRBV4-1
CDR3 protein: ASSQDMVLYEQY

D gene: TRBD1
J gene: TRBJ2-7
clone size: many
V gene: TRBV5-8
CDR3 protein: ASSLGTGLND

D gene: -
J gene: TRBJ1-5
clone size: -
V gene: TRBV24-1
CDR3 protein: ATSDNHSRDQPQH

D gene: -
J gene: TRBJ1-1
clone size: -
V gene: TRBV10-1
CDR3 protein: ASSVGPGIGTEAF

D gene: TRBD1
J gene: TRBJ2-5
clone size: -
V gene: TRBV20-1
CDR3 protein: SARPGQGIETQY

D gene: -
J gene: TRBJ1-2
clone size: once
V gene: TRBV19
CDR3 protein: ASSIWESYGYT

D gene: TRBD1
J gene: TRBJ1-6
clone size: -
V gene: TRBV29-1
CDR3 protein: SVQWTGNSPLH

D gene: -
J gene: TRBJ1-4
clone size: once
V gene: TRBV20-1
CDR3 protein: SATVGEKLF

D gene: TRBD2
J gene: TRBJ2-7
clone size: -
V gene: TRBV7-2
CDR3 protein: ASSRVSGGSYEQY

D gene: -
J gene: TRBJ2-7
clone size: -
V gene: TRBV9
CDR3 protein: ASSVGGTDPTYEQY

D gene: TRBD2
J gene: TRBJ2-1
clone size: -
V gene: TRBV20-1
CDR3 protein: SARAWTSGRNEQF

D gene: -
J gene: TRBJ2-5
clone size: -
V gene: TRBV10-2
CDR3 protein: ASSESGLLVRVFQETQY

D gene: -
J gene: TRBJ2-7
clone size: many
V gene: TRBV27
CDR3 protein: ASSRYRLPAYEQY

D gene: -
J gene: TRBJ1-1
clone size: -
V gene: TRBV5-6
CDR3 protein: ASSLEGVKAF

D gene: TRBD2
J gene: TRBJ2-3
clone size: few
V gene: TRBV7-2
CDR3 protein: ASSPSSGTPDTQY